This T cell receptor beta chain was captured by sequencing in a study of cytomegalovirus exposure and HLA in healthy donors. The PCR employed 60 Vbeta primers together with 13 Jbeta primers. Sequencing was performed with immunoSEQ multiplex PCR; in TCRdb, only in-frame clones are kept and a portion is missing. The repertoire includes about 120,000 clones, about 8.6% of them detected once, and approximately 6.6% sits in the top ten. The donors, nominally healthy at sampling, likely had unrecorded immune exposures. The CDR3 spans 15 residues. Germline lookup yields CDR1 MDHEN and CDR2 SYDVKM. The germline V and J ends were trimmed by 5 bases and 7 bases, with 18 bases remaining between them. General observations from the study: Researchers left out some V segments, among them TRBV6-2 and TRBV6-3, as indistinguishable. As was reported, the classifier diagnosed cytomegalovirus status with high specificity and sensitivity. Presence/absence results assume similar sequencing depth per donor, which may not hold.

As concerns this clone: The target antigen is unknown.

This chain uses TRBV28 with TRBJ1-5, with D hard to call. Material: PBMCs. The sequence was obtained from a middle-aged woman in good health and CMV-seropositive. CDR3 residues: CASSPGRLSRQPQHF. The CDR3 DNA is TGTGCCAGCAGTCCCGGGAGACTTTCGCGACAGCCCCAGCATTTT.